The clone carrying this T cell receptor (beta chain) appeared a single time. The data derive from a study of blood T cell repertoires in COVID-19. In the study overall: Italy, Spain and the United States were the sources of the convalescent and acute COVID-19 samples.

Authors' processing steps: Amplification of reference gene primers was used by the study to estimate nucleated cell counts. Profiled with immunoSEQ multiplex PCR; TCRdb holds only in-frame clones, not every one. That table gives V, J and clone size, and the DNA gave D and trimming. Here the sample spans 20,000 to 25,000 clones, roughly nine tenths being singletons. CDR1 and CDR2 (germline): LNHDA, SQIVND (reference sequence). This CDR3 is 14 amino acids long. V was pared by 3 bases and J by 2 bases, with 11 bases between. This sequence was found in a human donor with active COVID-19. The donor label of this sample is uncertain. The V call is TRBV19, the J call TRBJ2-7, with D tentatively TRBD2 (5 bases). What was sequenced was peripheral blood. DNA of the CDR3: TGTGCCAGTAGTATTAGCGATACGACCTACGAGCAGTACTTC. Its protein product is CASSISDTTYEQYF. The whole variable domain, filled in from reference TRBV19 and TRBJ2-7, reads DGGITQSPKYLFRKEGQNVTLSCEQNLNHDAMYWYRQDPGQGLRLIYYSQIVNDFQKGDIAEGYSVSREKKESFPLTVTSAQKNPTAFYLCASSISDTTYEQYFGPGTRLTVT.